This paragraph reports one TCR beta chain. Its antigen is currently unknown. Only in-frame clones appear in the TCRdb table, and some are missing; sequencing was by immunoSEQ multiplex PCR. The sample consists of around 65,000 clones, roughly 80% of them appearing once. The data originate from a study of a mutant IDH1 vaccine in newly diagnosed glioma. Across the study: Vaccines were begun 4-6 weeks after radiotherapy alone, or with temozolomide cycles. The sex distribution of treated patients was approximately 62% male and roughly 40% female, with a mean age of approximately 40 years. Every participant had undergone radiotherapy, temozolomide, or both before, and most underwent both.

Time point indicated: week 47, end of study. A single vaccine dose contained 300 ug of mutant IDH1 20-mer peptide, and topical imiquimod was used with it. This specimen consisted of PBMCs, obtained from a glioma patient whose treatment included an IDH1 peptide vaccine. This clonotype was sampled from a young man with glioma.

The CDR3 sequence: CASSPQGVPLSNTEAFF. For the CDR3, the DNA is TGTGCCAGCAGCCCCCAGGGTGTACCGCTATCAAACACTGAAGCTTTCTTT. V gene TRBV2 combines with J gene TRBJ1-1; the D gene is possibly TRBD1 (5 bases). The CDR3 contains 17 residues. Germline values: CDR1 SNHLY, CDR2 FYNNEI. Deletions cut 6 bases from V and 2 bases from J, with 22 bases between.